This T cell receptor (beta chain) came from a study of cytomegalovirus exposure and HLA in healthy donors. Healthy donors of bone marrow made up the group. A multiplex PCR was run with 60 Vbeta primers and 13 Jbeta primers. In the original workflow: Approximately 9.9 million shared chains were among the about 80 million unique TCR beta chains that a later analysis counted. Libraries were prepared by immunoSEQ multiplex PCR; TCRdb keeps only in-frame clonotypes and omits some of them. From that table come the V and J calls and clone size; the DNA was used to work out D and trimming. The data hold roughly 70,000 clones, with about four fifths observed a single time. Study-wide results and limits: The authors considered a cluster of highly shared sequence variants likely to be a sequencing artifact. CMV serostatus stood as the only immune exposure information on hand.

From germline, CDR1 is MNHEY and CDR2 SMNVEV (reference sequence). The V gene end was trimmed by 4 bases and the J gene end by 1 base; junction bases not matched to a gene: 3. This CDR3 has 16 residues. Remarks on this clone: Its antigen is still unknown.

This clonotype originated in a man younger than 35 in good health and CMV-seronegative. Sequencing was carried out using PBMCs. The chain links TRBV27 to TRBJ2-2, with 10 bases aligning to TRBD2. The CDR3 spells CASSSRTSGNTGELFF. In nucleotides, the CDR3 is TGTGCCAGCAGTTCTCGGACTAGCGGGAACACCGGGGAGCTGTTTTTT.